Detailed here is one T cell receptor (beta chain). This entry belongs to a study of T cells in Graves' hyperthyroidism and ophthalmopathy. Over 18 months, lack of ophthalmopathy progression marked Graves' hyperthyroidism as stable. Criteria for exclusion of patients were uncontrolled infection, other autoimmune disease, pregnancy or lactation. Thyroid ultrasound and orbital computed tomography, with clinical symptoms and serum thyroxine and TRAb, informed diagnoses. CDR3 size: 13 residues. V lost 8 bases to trimming and J lost 8 bases; unmatched junction nucleotides: 2. CDR1 is SGHVS, CDR2 FQNEAQ, per germline. TCR beta CDR3 regions were amplified from RNA transcripts. An initial round of RT-PCR targeting the TCR CDR3 relied on the HTBI primer set. A single record per CDR3 protein comes from TCRdb applying MiXCR to the multiplex PCR reads. The sample includes a few hundred thousand distinct CDR3 sequences, about 45% seen only once; the top ten take about 8.2%.

The sequence was obtained from a woman younger than 35 with Graves' hyperthyroidism. V gene TRBV7-8 combines with J gene TRBJ1-6, with 11 bases that match TRBD1. The sample consisted of peripheral blood or thyroid tissue (not recorded which). The CDR3 DNA reads TGTGCCAGCGGACAGGGGGCCGATTCACCCCTCCACTTT. It encodes CASGQGADSPLHF.